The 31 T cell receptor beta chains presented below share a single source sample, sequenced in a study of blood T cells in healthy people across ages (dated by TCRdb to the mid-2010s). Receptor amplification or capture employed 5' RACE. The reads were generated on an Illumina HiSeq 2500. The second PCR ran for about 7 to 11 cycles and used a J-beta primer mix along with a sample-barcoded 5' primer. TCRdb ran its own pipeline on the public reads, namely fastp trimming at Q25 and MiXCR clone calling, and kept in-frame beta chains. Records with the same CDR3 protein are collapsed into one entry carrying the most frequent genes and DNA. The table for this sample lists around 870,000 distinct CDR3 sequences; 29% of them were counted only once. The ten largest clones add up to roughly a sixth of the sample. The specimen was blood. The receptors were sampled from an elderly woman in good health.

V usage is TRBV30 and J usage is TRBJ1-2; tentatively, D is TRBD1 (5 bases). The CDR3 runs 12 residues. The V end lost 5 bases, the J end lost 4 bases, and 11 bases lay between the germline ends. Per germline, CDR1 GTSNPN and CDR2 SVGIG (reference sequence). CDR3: CAWDSPFYGYTF. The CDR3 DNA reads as TGTGCCTGGGACAGTCCCTTCTATGGCTACACCTTC.

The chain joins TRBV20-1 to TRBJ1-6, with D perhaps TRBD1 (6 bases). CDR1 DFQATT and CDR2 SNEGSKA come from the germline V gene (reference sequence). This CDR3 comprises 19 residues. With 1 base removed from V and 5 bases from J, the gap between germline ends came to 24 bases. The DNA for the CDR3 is TGCAGTGCTAGAGGAGGTCTGGGGGCCAGGGTGAACGATAATTCACCCCTCCACTTT. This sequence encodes CSARGGLGARVNDNSPLHF.

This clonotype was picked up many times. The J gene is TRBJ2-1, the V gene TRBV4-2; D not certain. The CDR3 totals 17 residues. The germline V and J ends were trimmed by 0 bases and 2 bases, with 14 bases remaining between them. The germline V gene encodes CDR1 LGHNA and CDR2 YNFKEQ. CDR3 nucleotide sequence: TGTGCCAGCAGCCAAGAGCATGTGACCCTAGCCTACAATGAGCAGTTCTTC. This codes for CASSQEHVTLAYNEQFF.

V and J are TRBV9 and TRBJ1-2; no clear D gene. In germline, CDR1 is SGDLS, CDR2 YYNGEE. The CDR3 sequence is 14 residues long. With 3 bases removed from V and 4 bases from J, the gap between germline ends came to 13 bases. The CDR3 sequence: CASSARSRIYGYTF. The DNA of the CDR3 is TGTGCCAGCAGCGCAAGGAGCCGGATCTATGGCTACACCTTC.

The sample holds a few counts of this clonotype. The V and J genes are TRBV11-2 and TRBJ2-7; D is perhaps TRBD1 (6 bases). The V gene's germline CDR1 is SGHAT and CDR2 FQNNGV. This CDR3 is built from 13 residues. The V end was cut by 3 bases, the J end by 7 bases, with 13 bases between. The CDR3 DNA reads TGTGCCAGCAGCTTTGGACAGCGACAAGAGCAGTACTTC. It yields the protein CASSFGQRQEQYF.

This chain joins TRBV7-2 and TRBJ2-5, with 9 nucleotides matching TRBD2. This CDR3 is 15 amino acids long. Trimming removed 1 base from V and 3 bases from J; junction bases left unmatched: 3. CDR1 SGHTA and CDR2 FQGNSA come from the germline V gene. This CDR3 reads CASSLELAGKETQYF. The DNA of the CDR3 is TGTGCCAGCAGCTTAGAGCTAGCGGGAAAAGAGACCCAGTACTTC.

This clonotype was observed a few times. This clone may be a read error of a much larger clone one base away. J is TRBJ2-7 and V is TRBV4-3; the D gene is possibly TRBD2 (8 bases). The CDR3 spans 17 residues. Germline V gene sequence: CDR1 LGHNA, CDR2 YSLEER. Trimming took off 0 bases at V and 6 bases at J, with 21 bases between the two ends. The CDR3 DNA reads TGCGCCAGCAGCCAAGAATCTTGCTGGGACAGCGGGAGCGAGCAGTACTTC. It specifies CASSQESCWDSGSEQYF.

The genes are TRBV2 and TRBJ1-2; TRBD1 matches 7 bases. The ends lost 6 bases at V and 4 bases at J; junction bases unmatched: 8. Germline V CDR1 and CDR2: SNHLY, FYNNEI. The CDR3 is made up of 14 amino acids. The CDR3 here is CASSETGRFYGYTF. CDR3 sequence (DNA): TGTGCCAGCAGCGAGACAGGGAGATTCTATGGCTACACCTTC.

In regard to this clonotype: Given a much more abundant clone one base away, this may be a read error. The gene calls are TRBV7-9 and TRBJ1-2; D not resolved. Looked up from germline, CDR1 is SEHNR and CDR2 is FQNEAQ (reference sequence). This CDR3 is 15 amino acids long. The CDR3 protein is CVSSLYGLSNYGYTF. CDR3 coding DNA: TGTGTCAGCAGCTTGTACGGATTGTCTAACTATGGCTACACCTTC.

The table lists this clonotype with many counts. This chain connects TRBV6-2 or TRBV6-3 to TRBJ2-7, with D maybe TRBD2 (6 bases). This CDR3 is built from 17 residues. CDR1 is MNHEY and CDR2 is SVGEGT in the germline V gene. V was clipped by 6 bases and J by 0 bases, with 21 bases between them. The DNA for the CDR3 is TGTGCCAGCAGCTCCTATCAGATGGGACTCAGCTCCTACGAGCAGTACTTC. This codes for CASSSYQMGLSSYEQYF.

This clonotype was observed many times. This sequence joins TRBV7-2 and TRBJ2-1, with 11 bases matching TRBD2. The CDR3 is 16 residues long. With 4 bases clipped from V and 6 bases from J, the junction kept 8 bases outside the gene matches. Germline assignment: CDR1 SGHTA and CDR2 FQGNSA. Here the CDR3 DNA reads TGTGCCAGCAGCTATCAAGGAACTAGCGGGGGCAATGAGCAGTTCTTC. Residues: CASSYQGTSGGNEQFF. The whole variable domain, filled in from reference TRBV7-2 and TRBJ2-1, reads GAGVSQSPSNKVTEKGKDVELRCDPISGHTALYWYRQSLGQGLEFLIYFQGNSAPDKSGLPSDRFSAERTGGSVSTLTIQRTQQEDSAVYLCASSYQGTSGGNEQFFGPGTRLTVL.

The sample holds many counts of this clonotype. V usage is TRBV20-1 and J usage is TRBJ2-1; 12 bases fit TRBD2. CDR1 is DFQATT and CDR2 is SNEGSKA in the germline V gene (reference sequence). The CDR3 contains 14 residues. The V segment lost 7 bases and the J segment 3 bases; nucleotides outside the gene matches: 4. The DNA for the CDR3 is TGCAGTGTTCCGACTAGCGGGGGCTACAATGAGCAGTTCTTC. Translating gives CSVPTSGGYNEQFF.

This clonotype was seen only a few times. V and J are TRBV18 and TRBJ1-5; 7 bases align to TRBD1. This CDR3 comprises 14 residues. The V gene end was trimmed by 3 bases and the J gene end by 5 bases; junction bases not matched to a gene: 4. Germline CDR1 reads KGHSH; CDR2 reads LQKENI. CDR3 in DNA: TGTGCCAGCTCACCGCAGGGGGTAGATCAGCCCCAGCATTTT. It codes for CASSPQGVDQPQHF.

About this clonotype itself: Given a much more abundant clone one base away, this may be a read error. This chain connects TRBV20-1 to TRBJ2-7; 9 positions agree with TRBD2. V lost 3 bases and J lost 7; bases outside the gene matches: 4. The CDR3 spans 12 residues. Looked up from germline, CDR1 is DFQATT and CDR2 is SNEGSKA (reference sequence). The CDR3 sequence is CSASIAGDEQYF. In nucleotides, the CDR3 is TGCAGTGCTAGCATAGCGGGGGATGAGCAGTACTTC.

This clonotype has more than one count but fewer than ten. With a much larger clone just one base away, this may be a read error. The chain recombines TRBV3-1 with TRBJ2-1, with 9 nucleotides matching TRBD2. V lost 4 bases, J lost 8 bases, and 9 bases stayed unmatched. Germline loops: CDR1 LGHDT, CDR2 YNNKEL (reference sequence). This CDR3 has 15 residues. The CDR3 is CASSPHETSGDEQFF. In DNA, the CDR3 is TGTGCCAGCAGCCCGCATGAGACTAGCGGCGATGAGCAGTTCTTC.

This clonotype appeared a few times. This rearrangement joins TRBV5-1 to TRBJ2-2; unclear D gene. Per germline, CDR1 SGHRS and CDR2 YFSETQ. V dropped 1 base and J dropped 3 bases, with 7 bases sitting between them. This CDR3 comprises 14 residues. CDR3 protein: CASSLREYTGELFF. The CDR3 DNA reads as TGCGCCAGCAGCTTGAGGGAATACACCGGGGAGCTGTTTTTT.

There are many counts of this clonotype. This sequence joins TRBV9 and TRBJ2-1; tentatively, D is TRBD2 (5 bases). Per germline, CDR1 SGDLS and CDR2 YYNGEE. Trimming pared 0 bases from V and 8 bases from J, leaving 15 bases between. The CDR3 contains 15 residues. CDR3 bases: TGTGCCAGCAGCGTAGCTTTGAACAGCGGAGATGAGCAGTTCTTC. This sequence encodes CASSVALNSGDEQFF.

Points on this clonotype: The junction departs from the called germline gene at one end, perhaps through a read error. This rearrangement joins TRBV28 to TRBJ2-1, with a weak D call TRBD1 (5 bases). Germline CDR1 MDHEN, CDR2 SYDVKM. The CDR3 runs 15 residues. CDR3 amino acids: CASSPGRASYNEQFF. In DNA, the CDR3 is TGTGCCAGCAGTCCTGGCAGGGCCTCTTACAATGAACAGTTCTTC.

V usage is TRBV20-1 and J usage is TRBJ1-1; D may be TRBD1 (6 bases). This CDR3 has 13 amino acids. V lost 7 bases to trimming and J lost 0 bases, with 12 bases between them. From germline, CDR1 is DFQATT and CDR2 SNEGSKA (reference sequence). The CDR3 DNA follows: TGCAGTGAGAAGGGACACATGAACACTGAAGCTTTCTTT. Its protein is CSEKGHMNTEAFF.

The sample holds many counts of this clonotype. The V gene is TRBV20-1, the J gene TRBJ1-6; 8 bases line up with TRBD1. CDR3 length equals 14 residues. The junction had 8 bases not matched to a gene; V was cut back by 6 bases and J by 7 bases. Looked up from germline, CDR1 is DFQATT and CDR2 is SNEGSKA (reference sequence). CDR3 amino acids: CSARTGLYNSPLHF. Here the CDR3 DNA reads TGCAGTGCCCGGACAGGGCTTTACAATTCACCCCTCCACTTT.

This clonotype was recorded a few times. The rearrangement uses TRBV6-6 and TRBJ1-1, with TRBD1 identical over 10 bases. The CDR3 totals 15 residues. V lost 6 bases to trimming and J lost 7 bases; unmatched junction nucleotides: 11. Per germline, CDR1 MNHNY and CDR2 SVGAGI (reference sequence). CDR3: CASSNGQGGKYEAFF. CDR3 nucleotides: TGTGCCAGCAGCAACGGACAGGGGGGGAAATATGAAGCTTTCTTT.

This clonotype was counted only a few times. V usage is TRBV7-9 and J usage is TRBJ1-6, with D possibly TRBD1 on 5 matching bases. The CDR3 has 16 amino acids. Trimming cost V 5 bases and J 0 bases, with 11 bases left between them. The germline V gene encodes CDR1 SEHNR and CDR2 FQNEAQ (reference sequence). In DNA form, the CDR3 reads TGTGCCAGCAGCCCCTCGGGGGGCTCCTATAATTCACCCCTCCACTTT. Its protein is CASSPSGGSYNSPLHF.

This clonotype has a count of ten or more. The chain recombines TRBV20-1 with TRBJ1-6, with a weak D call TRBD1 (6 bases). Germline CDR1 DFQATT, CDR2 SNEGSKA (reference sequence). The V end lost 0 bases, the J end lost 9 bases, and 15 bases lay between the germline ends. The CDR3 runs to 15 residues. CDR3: CSAREGRTVGSPLHF. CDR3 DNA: TGCAGTGCTAGAGAGGGGAGGACAGTAGGTTCACCCCTCCACTTT.

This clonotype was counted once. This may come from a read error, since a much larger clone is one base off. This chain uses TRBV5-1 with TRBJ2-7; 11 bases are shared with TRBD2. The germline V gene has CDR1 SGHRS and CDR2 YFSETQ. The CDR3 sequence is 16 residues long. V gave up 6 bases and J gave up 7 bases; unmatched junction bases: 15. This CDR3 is CASTLLAGGHYNEQYF. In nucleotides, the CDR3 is TGCGCCAGCACCTTATTAGCGGGGGGGCATTACAATGAGCAGTACTTC.

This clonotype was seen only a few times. CDR3 loop: CSESGSDNEQFF. CDR3 nucleotide sequence: TGCAGCGAATCCGGGAGTGACAATGAGCAGTTCTTC. This chain connects TRBV29-1 to TRBJ2-1, with a weak D call TRBD2 (6 bases). Trimming removed 7 bases at V and 5 bases at J, with 12 bases between. CDR1 is SQVTM, CDR2 ANQGSEA, per germline. The CDR3 runs to 12 residues.

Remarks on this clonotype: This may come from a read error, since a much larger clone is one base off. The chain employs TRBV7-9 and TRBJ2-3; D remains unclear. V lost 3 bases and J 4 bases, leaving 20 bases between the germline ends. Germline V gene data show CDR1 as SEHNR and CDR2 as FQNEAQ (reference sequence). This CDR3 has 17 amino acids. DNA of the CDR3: TGTGCCAGCAGCTTTAGTCAGGTGGGTGATGCTCCAGATACGCAGTATTTT. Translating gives CASSFSQVGDAPDTQYF.

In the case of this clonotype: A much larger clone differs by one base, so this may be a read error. CDR3 region: CATSRVGPGYGYTF. The DNA of the CDR3 is TGTGCCACCAGCAGAGTAGGGCCCGGCTATGGCTACACCTTC. The V and J genes are TRBV15 and TRBJ1-2; no reliable D call. The ends were cut back, 1 base at V and 4 bases at J, with 10 bases in the middle. CDR1 is LNHNV, CDR2 YYDKDF, per germline (reference sequence). This CDR3 is 14 amino acids long.

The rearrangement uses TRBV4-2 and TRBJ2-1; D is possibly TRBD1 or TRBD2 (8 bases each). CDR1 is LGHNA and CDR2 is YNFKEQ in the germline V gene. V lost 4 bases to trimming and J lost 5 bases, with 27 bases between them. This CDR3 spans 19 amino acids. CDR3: CASSPLAISGTGSNNEQFF. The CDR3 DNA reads TGTGCCAGCAGCCCCCTGGCGATTAGCGGGACAGGCAGTAACAATGAGCAGTTCTTC.

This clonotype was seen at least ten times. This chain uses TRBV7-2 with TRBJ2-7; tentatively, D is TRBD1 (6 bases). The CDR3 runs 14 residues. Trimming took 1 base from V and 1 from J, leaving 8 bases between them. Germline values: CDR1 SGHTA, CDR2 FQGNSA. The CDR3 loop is CASSLVTGSYEQYF. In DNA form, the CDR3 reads TGTGCCAGCAGCTTAGTGACAGGATCCTACGAGCAGTACTTC.

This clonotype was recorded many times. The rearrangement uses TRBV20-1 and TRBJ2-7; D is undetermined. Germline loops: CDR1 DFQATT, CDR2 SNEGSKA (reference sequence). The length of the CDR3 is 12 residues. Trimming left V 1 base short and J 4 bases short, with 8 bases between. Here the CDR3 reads CSARGQKYEQYF. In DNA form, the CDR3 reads TGCAGTGCTAGAGGGCAGAAATACGAGCAGTACTTC.

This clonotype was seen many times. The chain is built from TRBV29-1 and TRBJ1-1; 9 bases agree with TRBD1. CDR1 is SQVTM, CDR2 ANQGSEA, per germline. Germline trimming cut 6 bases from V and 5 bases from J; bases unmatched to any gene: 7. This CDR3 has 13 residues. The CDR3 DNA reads TGCAGCGTCCCGGGACAGGGAGGTACTGAAGCTTTCTTT. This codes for CSVPGQGGTEAFF. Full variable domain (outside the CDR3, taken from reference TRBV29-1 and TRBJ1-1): SAVISQKPSRDICQRGTSLTIQCQVDSQVTMMFWYRQQPGQSLTLIATANQGSEATYESGFVIDKFPISRPNLTFSTLTVSNMSPEDSSIYLCSVPGQGGTEAFFGQGTRLTVV.